A single sample is the source of the 26 T cell receptor beta chains below, sequenced in a study of blood T cell repertoires in COVID-19. Sequencing used immunoSEQ multiplex PCR; TCRdb keeps in-frame clones, though not all of them. The sample consists of hundreds of thousands of clones, 88% of them appearing once. The sample consisted of PBMCs or T cells enriched from blood (not recorded which). All receptors come from a woman in her sixties in a cohort exposed to, infected with or recovered from COVID-19 (not recorded which).

The chain employs TRBV19 and TRBJ2-7; TRBD1 is a possible D gene (6 bases). The germline gives CDR1 LNHDA, CDR2 SQIVND (reference sequence). V was pared by 3 bases and J by 7 bases, with 22 bases between. This CDR3 region has 16 residues. The CDR3 DNA sequence: TGTGCCAGTAGTATGGAACAGGGTCGGTCGAGGAGGGAGCAGTACTTC. Translation gives CASSMEQGRSRREQYF. The entire variable domain, with the rest obtained from reference TRBV19 and TRBJ2-7, is as follows: DGGITQSPKYLFRKEGQNVTLSCEQNLNHDAMYWYRQDPGQGLRLIYYSQIVNDFQKGDIAEGYSVSREKKESFPLTVTSAQKNPTAFYLCASSMEQGRSRREQYFGPGTRLTVT.

A single count supports this clone. The chain is built from TRBV5-1 and TRBJ2-1, with a weak D call TRBD1 (6 bases). The V gene's germline CDR1 is SGHRS and CDR2 YFSETQ. The CDR3 covers 14 residues. V was trimmed by 4 bases and J by 8 bases, leaving 16 bases between them. DNA of the CDR3: TGCGCCAGCAGCCCTTTGACAGGTAGGGATGAGCAGTTCTTC. Protein product: CASSPLTGRDEQFF.

This chain joins TRBV5-6 and TRBJ2-2, with D perhaps matching TRBD1 (6 bases). V lost 4 bases and J 3 bases, leaving 13 bases between the germline ends. CDR3 length equals 15 residues. CDR1 is SGHDT, CDR2 YYEEEE, per germline. CDR3 sequence reads: CASSADSAYTGELFF. The DNA for the CDR3 is TGTGCCAGCAGCGCGGACAGTGCCTACACCGGGGAGCTGTTTTTT.

The genes are TRBV5-1 and TRBJ2-1, with a tentative D call TRBD2 (6 bases). The CDR3 spans 17 residues. Per the germline V gene, CDR1 is SGHRS and CDR2 is YFSETQ. Trimming removed 0 bases at V and 0 bases at J, with 13 bases between. The CDR3 nucleotides read TGCGCCAGCAGCTTGGAAGGAGCGGGTAGCTCCTACAATGAGCAGTTCTTC. Its protein is CASSLEGAGSSYNEQFF.

The chain has TRBV5-1 and TRBJ1-4, with a weak D call TRBD1 (5 bases). CDR3 size: 16 residues. V lost 4 bases to trimming and J lost 4 bases, with 17 bases between them. Looked up from germline, CDR1 is SGHRS and CDR2 is YFSETQ. CDR3 nucleotides: TGCGCCAGCAGCGCGGGACCCGTTACTGGTAATGAAAAACTGTTTTTT. It codes for CASSAGPVTGNEKLFF.

CDR3 in amino acids: CASSKVHSMNTEAFF. CDR3 sequence (DNA): TGTGCCAGCAGCAAAGTACACAGCATGAACACTGAAGCTTTCTTT. This chain joins TRBV21-1 and TRBJ1-1; the D call in the table, TRBD1, was not verified against the DNA. TRBV21-1 is a pseudogene locus. The CDR3 extends over 15 amino acids.

In its sample, this clone was seen once. The CDR3 sequence: CAWSVLQGSNQPQHF. CDR3 DNA: TGTGCCTGGAGTGTACTGCAGGGGTCCAATCAGCCCCAGCATTTT. The chain employs TRBV30 and TRBJ1-5; D possibly corresponds to TRBD1 (6 bases). Per germline, CDR1 GTSNPN and CDR2 SVGIG (reference sequence). With 0 bases removed from V and 3 bases from J, the gap between germline ends came to 12 bases. CDR3 length: 15 amino acids.

J is TRBJ1-2 and V is TRBV3-1 (or the pseudogene TRBV3-2); weak D call: TRBD1 (5 bases). Germline V gene data show CDR1 as LGHDT and CDR2 as YNNKEL (reference sequence). Deletions cut 1 base from V and 7 bases from J, with 10 bases between. The CDR3 has 13 residues. CDR3 sequence (DNA): TGTGCCAGCAGCCAAGTTGGGGCAAGTGGCTACACCTTC. Protein sequence: CASSQVGASGYTF.

The rearrangement uses TRBV29-1 and TRBJ1-2; 7 bases are a match to TRBD1. J gave up 3 bases and V 1 base, and 8 bases lay outside the gene matches. This CDR3 has 15 residues. CDR1 is SQVTM, CDR2 ANQGSEA, per germline. The CDR3 DNA reads as TGCAGCGTTGAAGGAGGGACAGCGGGTGACTATGGCTACACCTTC. This encodes CSVEGGTAGDYGYTF.

The V gene is TRBV6-5, the J gene TRBJ2-2; no definite D call. Deletions cut 5 bases from V and 5 bases from J, with 12 bases between. The CDR3 contains 14 residues. Germline values: CDR1 MNHEY, CDR2 SVGAGI. The CDR3 is CASSRYSPTGELFF. The CDR3 coding sequence is TGTGCCAGCAGTCGGTATAGCCCGACCGGGGAGCTGTTTTTT.

CDR3 coding DNA: TGTGCCAGCAGCTCTCAGGGAGGCTACGAGCAGTACTTC. It is translated as CASSSQGGYEQYF. V usage is TRBV7-2 and J usage is TRBJ2-7; the D gene is possibly TRBD2 (6 bases). The CDR3 runs 13 residues. The V gene lost 4 bases and the J gene lost 3 bases, with 10 bases spanning the gap. The germline gives CDR1 SGHTA, CDR2 FQGNSA.

This clone has only one observation. The V gene is TRBV10-2, the J gene TRBJ2-5; TRBD1 matches 7 bases. V gave up 6 bases and J gave up 2 bases; unmatched junction bases: 3. Germline CDR1 reads WSHSY; CDR2 reads SAAADI. CDR3 length: 13 residues. This chain's CDR3 is CASSGTVQETQYF. CDR3 nucleotide sequence: TGCGCCAGCAGCGGGACAGTTCAAGAGACCCAGTACTTC.

The V and J genes are TRBV7-9 and TRBJ2-5; D might be TRBD2 (6 bases). Between the trimmed V and J ends, which lost 8 bases and 2 bases, there was a span of 15 bases. CDR3 length: 14 residues. CDR1 is SEHNR, CDR2 FQNEAQ, per germline (reference sequence). The chain's CDR3 is CASGQPSVQETQYF. The CDR3 region has the DNA TGTGCCAGCGGGCAACCTAGCGTACAAGAGACCCAGTACTTC.

V usage is TRBV3-1 (or the pseudogene TRBV3-2) and J usage is TRBJ1-5; no firm D call. This CDR3 has 15 amino acids. The V gene lost 3 bases and the J gene lost 0 bases, with 9 bases spanning the gap. Germline V gene lookup returns CDR1 LGHDT and CDR2 YNNKEL (reference sequence). CDR3 amino acids: CASSQGSSSNQPQHF. The CDR3 coding sequence is TGTGCCAGCAGCCAGGGCTCGAGTAGCAATCAGCCCCAGCATTTT.

For the CDR3, the DNA is TGTGCCAGCAGCCCGCCCCGGGACACCGGGGAGCTGTTTTTT. Amino acids: CASSPPRDTGELFF. The chain has TRBV7-9 and TRBJ2-2, with D unclear. Trimming shortened V by 5 bases and J by 3 bases, and 10 bases separated the two germline ends. Germline CDR1 reads SEHNR; CDR2 reads FQNEAQ (reference sequence). The CDR3 has 14 amino acids.

The chain recombines TRBV29-1 with TRBJ1-1, with 7 bases that match TRBD1. The CDR3 is 13 residues long. Per germline, CDR1 SQVTM and CDR2 ANQGSEA. Trimming at V came to 5 bases and at J to 2 bases, leaving 5 bases not matched to a gene. This CDR3 reads CSVRTGRNTEAFF. DNA for the CDR3: TGCAGCGTTAGGACAGGACGAAACACTGAAGCTTTCTTT.

The chain combines TRBV19 with TRBJ2-2, with 8 bases matching TRBD1. Germline values: CDR1 LNHDA, CDR2 SQIVND (reference sequence). Trimming removed 6 bases from V and 1 base from J; junction bases left unmatched: 7. The length of the CDR3 is 16 residues. CDR3 loop: CASRLSGTGNTGELFF. For the CDR3, the DNA is TGTGCCAGTAGACTATCCGGGACAGGGAACACCGGGGAGCTGTTTTTT.

This chain connects TRBV7-2 to TRBJ2-7; 7 nucleotides align to TRBD1. CDR1 SGHTA and CDR2 FQGNSA come from the germline V gene. The CDR3 is 13 residues long. V lost 8 bases, J lost 4 bases, and 8 bases stayed unmatched. CDR3 protein: CASGTGTAYEQYF. CDR3 sequence (DNA): TGTGCCAGCGGGACGGGGACAGCTTACGAGCAGTACTTC. Combining the CDR3 with reference TRBV7-2 and TRBJ2-7 gives the whole variable domain GAGVSQSPSNKVTEKGKDVELRCDPISGHTALYWYRQSLGQGLEFLIYFQGNSAPDKSGLPSDRFSAERTGGSVSTLTIQRTQQEDSAVYLCASGTGTAYEQYFGPGTRLTVT.

The V call is TRBV2, the J call TRBJ2-1; 7 bases fit TRBD1. The germline V gene encodes CDR1 SNHLY and CDR2 FYNNEI. V lost 6 bases, J lost 4 bases, and 9 bases stayed unmatched. The CDR3 covers 15 residues. The CDR3 nucleotides read TGTGCCAGCAGCCCCAGACAGGGACGGTACAATGAGCAGTTCTTC. Residues: CASSPRQGRYNEQFF.

The chain uses TRBV19 and TRBJ2-7, with 9 bases aligning to TRBD1. From germline, CDR1 is LNHDA and CDR2 SQIVND (reference sequence). After removal of 8 bases from V and 3 bases from J, the junction contained 5 bases not matched to a gene. CDR3 length: 13 amino acids. CDR3 sequence: CASLGQGGYEQYF. CDR3 DNA sequence: TGTGCCAGTTTGGGACAGGGCGGCTACGAGCAGTACTTC.

This clone was counted at least ten times. This chain connects TRBV7-3 to TRBJ2-5; 11 nucleotides match TRBD1. Germline V CDR1 and CDR2: SGHTA, FQGTGA. The CDR3 contains 16 residues. V lost 2 bases, J lost 4 bases, and 6 bases stayed unmatched. This CDR3 reads CASSLLGQGAGETQYF. The CDR3 DNA reads TGTGCCAGCAGCTTACTTGGACAGGGGGCGGGAGAGACCCAGTACTTC.

This chain uses TRBV5-1 with TRBJ2-2; TRBD1 might be the D (5 bases). Trimming shortened V by 4 bases and J by 2 bases, and 15 bases separated the two germline ends. The germline gives CDR1 SGHRS, CDR2 YFSETQ. The CDR3 is 16 amino acids. The CDR3 protein is CASSPNAQGNTGELFF. CDR3 in DNA: TGCGCCAGCAGCCCCAACGCCCAGGGTAACACCGGGGAGCTGTTTTTT.

This chain connects TRBV27 to TRBJ1-2; TRBD1 aligns across 10 bases. Trimming took 5 bases from V and 6 from J; bases not matched to a gene: 15. Germline CDR1 and CDR2: MNHEY and SMNVEV (reference sequence). The CDR3 extends over 17 amino acids. CDR3 amino acids: CASSPLGQGGIRDGYTF. CDR3 nucleotides: TGTGCCAGCAGTCCACTCGGACAGGGGGGCATTAGAGATGGCTACACCTTC.

The V call is TRBV5-1, the J call TRBJ2-3; the D gene is possibly TRBD1 (5 bases). V shed 2 bases and J shed 4 bases, with 8 bases lying between them. There are 13 residues in the CDR3. The V gene's germline CDR1 is SGHRS and CDR2 YFSETQ. The CDR3 sequence: CASSLSGSDTQYF. The CDR3 bases are TGCGCCAGCAGCTTATCAGGGTCAGATACGCAGTATTTT.

This clone appeared a single time. This sequence joins TRBV7-9 and TRBJ2-7, with 11 bases that match TRBD2. Germline assignment: CDR1 SEHNR and CDR2 FQNEAQ (reference sequence). CDR3 length: 17 amino acids. V trimming: 1 base; J trimming: 1 base; junction bases outside the gene matches: 6. Here the CDR3 DNA reads TGTGCCAGCAGCTTAGGTACTAGCGGGAGCGGGTCCTACGAGCAGTACTTC. Its protein product is CASSLGTSGSGSYEQYF.

This clone was counted once. The chain carries TRBV6-5 and TRBJ1-1, with TRBD1 matching over 11 bases. Losses at the gene ends were 5 bases for V and 10 bases for J; bases not matched to a gene: 9. The CDR3 consists of 14 residues. Germline CDR1 MNHEY, CDR2 SVGAGI. The CDR3, as DNA: TGTGCCAGCAGTCCCTGGACAGGGGGCGGAGTAGCTTTCTTT. Its translation is CASSPWTGGGVAFF.